Below are 19 T cell receptor beta chains sequenced from a single sample in a study of shared clonotypes between healthy human individuals (dated by TCRdb to about 2020). The protocol used for the library was the immunoSEQ multiplex PCR assay. TCRdb carries this immuneACCESS record with in-frame sequences only. Its versions omit some clonotypes, under half of them owing to an unresolved V gene in the studies checked, with the rest unexplained. This sample holds about 2.4 million clones; 93% were observed only once. More than 0.35% of the sample belongs to the ten largest clones. Sample: naive CD4+ T cells from PBMCs. The sample's cell subset or site label is to be understood as: CD45RA+ positively selected. All receptors derive from a man between 18 and 29 years old in good health. Some clones in this sample may be carry-over from other donors' samples.

This clone has just a few counts. The V gene is TRBV30, the J gene TRBJ1-1; a weak D match, TRBD1 (5 bases). Germline V lookup: CDR1 GTSNPN, CDR2 SVGIG (reference sequence). V shed 0 bases and J shed 8 bases, with 13 bases lying between them. The CDR3 sequence is 13 residues long. CDR3 amino acids: CAWSVQVRREAFF. Written as DNA, the CDR3 is TGTGCCTGGAGTGTACAGGTACGACGCGAAGCTTTCTTT.

The sample holds one count of this clone. This chain joins TRBV5-1 and TRBJ2-5, with D tentatively TRBD1 or TRBD2 (6 bases each). Trimming pared 5 bases from V and 4 bases from J, leaving 12 bases between. Germline CDR1 SGHRS, CDR2 YFSETQ. The CDR3 totals 13 residues. CDR3 loop: CASREQGGETQYF. The CDR3 coding sequence is TGCGCCAGCAGGGAACAGGGAGGAGAGACCCAGTACTTC.

This rearrangement joins TRBV7-8 to TRBJ2-2; 10 bases align to TRBD1. Germline assignment: CDR1 SGHVS and CDR2 FQNEAQ. This CDR3 is built from 16 residues. After removal of 5 bases from V and 4 bases from J, the junction contained 7 bases not matched to a gene. CDR3 bases: TGTGCCAGCAGCCAAAGACAGGGGGCGAGCACCGGGGAGCTGTTTTTT. Amino acid sequence: CASSQRQGASTGELFF. The full variable domain, with the rest looked up from reference TRBV7-8 and TRBJ2-2, is GAGVSQSPRYKVAKRGQDVALRCDPISGHVSLFWYQQALGQGPEFLTYFQNEAQLDKSGLPSDRFFAERPEGSVSTLKIQRTQQEDSAVYLCASSQRQGASTGELFFGEGSRLTVL.

This rearrangement joins TRBV5-1 to TRBJ2-2, with 7 bases fitting TRBD2. The CDR3 runs to 17 residues. The germline gives CDR1 SGHRS, CDR2 YFSETQ. J gave up 3 bases and V 2 bases, and 10 bases lay outside the gene matches. CDR3 amino acids: CASSFPLGGSYTGELFF. CDR3 in DNA: TGCGCCAGCAGCTTCCCCCTTGGCGGGAGTTACACCGGGGAGCTGTTTTTT.

This clone was seen a single time. This chain joins TRBV9 and TRBJ2-7; D may be TRBD2 (5 bases). The CDR3 contains 14 residues. Germline CDR1 reads SGDLS; CDR2 reads YYNGEE. V was trimmed by 4 bases and J by 2 bases, leaving 13 bases between them. The CDR3 DNA sequence: TGTGCCAGCAGCACCCGGCGAGGGACCTACGAGCAGTACTTC. Protein sequence: CASSTRRGTYEQYF.

As concerns this clone: Other DNA sequences within the sample encode an identical CDR3. The chain couples TRBV9 to TRBJ2-2; no clear D. V shed 0 bases and J shed 0 bases, with 6 bases lying between them. Germline CDR1 is SGDLS and CDR2 is YYNGEE. This CDR3 is built from 15 residues. In DNA form, the CDR3 reads TGTGCCAGCAGCGTAGGCCCGACGAACACCGGGGAGCTGTTTTTT. It is translated as CASSVGPTNTGELFF.

This rearrangement joins TRBV28 to TRBJ2-3; 12 bases fit TRBD2. The trim removed 8 bases at V and 6 bases at J, leaving 6 bases unmatched. The CDR3 loop spans 14 amino acids. The germline V gene has CDR1 MDHEN and CDR2 SYDVKM. The chain's CDR3 is CASGLAGSGDTQYF. CDR3 sequence (DNA): TGTGCCAGCGGACTAGCGGGATCAGGGGATACGCAGTATTTT.

The chain has TRBV6-5 and TRBJ2-7; 12 bases fit TRBD1. The J segment lost 6 bases and the V segment lost 3 bases, leaving 6 bases of the junction unmatched. The CDR3 runs 15 residues. Per the germline V gene, CDR1 is MNHEY and CDR2 is SVGAGI. The CDR3 DNA reads TGTGCCAGCAGTTATCGGGGACAGGGGGCTGTCGAGCAGTACTTC. Protein: CASSYRGQGAVEQYF.

In this sample, this clone turned up a few times. This sequence joins TRBV7-9 and TRBJ1-1, with D maybe TRBD1 (5 bases). The CDR3 extends over 15 amino acids. Per the germline V gene, CDR1 is SEHNR and CDR2 is FQNEAQ (reference sequence). The germline V and J ends were trimmed by 5 bases and 5 bases, with 18 bases remaining between them. The CDR3 protein is CASSPPTGQRTEAFF. The CDR3 bases are TGTGCCAGCAGCCCCCCGACGGGGCAGAGAACTGAAGCTTTCTTT.

The J gene is TRBJ2-7, the V gene TRBV11-2, with a weak D call TRBD2 (6 bases). Germline V gene sequence: CDR1 SGHAT, CDR2 FQNNGV. Between the trimmed V and J ends, which lost 5 bases and 2 bases, there was a span of 19 bases. The CDR3 length is 16 residues. CDR3 amino acids: CASSLRRGTAAYEQYF. The CDR3 DNA is TGTGCCAGCAGCCTGCGCCGTGGGACTGCAGCCTACGAGCAGTACTTC.

The chain joins TRBV2 to TRBJ2-7; D remains ambiguous. The CDR3 length is 14 residues. Germline V gene lookup returns CDR1 SNHLY and CDR2 FYNNEI. Trimming removed 7 bases at V and 1 base at J, with 14 bases between. This chain's CDR3 is CASTNRYISYEQYF. For the CDR3, the DNA is TGTGCCAGCACCAATAGGTACATTTCCTACGAGCAGTACTTC. Using reference TRBV2 and TRBJ2-7 for the parts outside the CDR3, the full variable domain is EPEVTQTPSHQVTQMGQEVILRCVPISNHLYFYWYRQILGQKVEFLVSFYNNEISEKSEIFDDQFSVERPDGSNFTLKIRSTKLEDSAMYFCASTNRYISYEQYFGPGTRLTVT.

In its sample, this clone was seen once. This chain connects TRBV7-2 to TRBJ2-7; D ambiguous. CDR3 length: 15 amino acids. V lost 5 bases to trimming and J lost 6 bases, with 20 bases between them. In germline, CDR1 is SGHTA, CDR2 FQGNSA. CDR3 sequence: CASSVSFRATTEQYF. In nucleotides, the CDR3 is TGTGCCAGCAGCGTGTCTTTCCGGGCCACCACCGAGCAGTACTTC.

Only one count was recorded for this clone. This rearrangement joins TRBV6-5 to TRBJ1-5, with TRBD1 matching over 8 bases. The CDR3 is 14 amino acids. The germline V gene has CDR1 MNHEY and CDR2 SVGAGI. V trimming: 4 bases; J trimming: 5 bases; junction bases outside the gene matches: 4. The CDR3 loop reads CASSSYRGDQPQHF. CDR3 in DNA: TGTGCCAGCAGTTCATACAGGGGGGATCAGCCCCAGCATTTT.

The chain couples TRBV2 to TRBJ2-7, with 9 bases matching TRBD1. The CDR3 covers 13 residues. The V and J ends lost 6 bases and 7 bases, in that order; junction bases with no gene match: 7. CDR1 is SNHLY and CDR2 is FYNNEI in the germline V gene. CDR3 in amino acids: CASRWGQGGEQYF. The CDR3 DNA sequence: TGTGCCAGCAGGTGGGGACAGGGTGGGGAGCAGTACTTC. Variable domain in full (rest from reference TRBV2 and TRBJ2-7): EPEVTQTPSHQVTQMGQEVILRCVPISNHLYFYWYRQILGQKVEFLVSFYNNEISEKSEIFDDQFSVERPDGSNFTLKIRSTKLEDSAMYFCASRWGQGGEQYFGPGTRLTVT.

The chain combines TRBV25-1 with TRBJ1-2, with D possibly being TRBD1 (6 bases). The CDR3 runs 12 residues. V was clipped by 7 bases and J by 2 bases, with 8 bases between them. Per germline, CDR1 MGHDK and CDR2 SYGVNS. The CDR3 coding sequence is TGTGCCAGCACCGACAGGAACTATGGCTACACCTTC. Protein product: CASTDRNYGYTF.

About this clone: Other DNA sequences in the sample encode the same CDR3. The chain couples TRBV30 to TRBJ1-5; D may be TRBD1 (5 bases). V lost 0 bases and J lost 6, with 9 bases in between. Germline V CDR1 and CDR2: GTSNPN, SVGIG (reference sequence). This CDR3 is 13 amino acids long. This CDR3 reads CAWSVRGGQPQHF. The CDR3 nucleotides are TGTGCCTGGAGTGTACGGGGCGGTCAGCCCCAGCATTTT.

About this clone itself: This same CDR3 is encoded by further DNA sequences in the sample. The chain employs TRBV11-2 and TRBJ2-2; the D gene is possibly TRBD1 (5 bases). The CDR3 sequence is 14 residues long. V was cut by 4 bases and J by 2 bases, with 8 bases left in between. Per germline, CDR1 SGHAT and CDR2 FQNNGV. In DNA, the CDR3 is TGTGCCAGCAGCTCCTGGACAAACACCGGGGAGCTGTTTTTT. Translated, it gives CASSSWTNTGELFF.

This clone is a singleton in its sample. The rearrangement uses TRBV9 and TRBJ2-1; D is perhaps TRBD1 (7 bases). Per the germline V gene, CDR1 is SGDLS and CDR2 is YYNGEE. This CDR3 comprises 16 residues. V shed 4 bases and J shed 8 bases, with 22 bases lying between them. For the CDR3, the DNA is TGTGCCAGCAGCTCAGGGGGGTCATCCGTTCCCCATGAGCAGTTCTTC. Translating it yields CASSSGGSSVPHEQFF.

This sequence joins TRBV6-1 and TRBJ1-5, with 7 bases aligning to TRBD1. CDR1 and CDR2 from the germline V gene are MNHNS and SASEGT. The V segment lost 4 bases and the J segment 0 bases; nucleotides outside the gene matches: 15. This CDR3 is 19 amino acids long. CDR3 sequence: CASSALGDSLTYSNQPQHF. Here the CDR3 DNA reads TGTGCCAGCAGTGCCCTCGGGGACAGTCTCACTTATAGCAATCAGCCCCAGCATTTT.